These 28 T cell receptor beta chains originate from one sample sequenced in a study of T-cell reconstitution after alpha-beta-depleted transplantation in children (dated by TCRdb to the mid-2010s). In light of the paper, this sample's treatment or condition label describes: allogeneic hematopoietic cell transplantation with graft depleted of TCRalphabeta T cells and CD19 B cells. The receptor library was made with PCR. Sequencing was carried out with an Illumina HiSeq 2500. TCR library preparation used molecular barcoding, with unique molecular identifiers applied to normalize quantification of the TCRbeta repertoire. The public sequencing data were trimmed at Q25 with fastp and processed into clonotypes with MiXCR by TCRdb, which kept only in-frame beta chains. Rows matching on CDR3 protein sequence are summarized as one entry with the most common DNA and genes. The sample profile shows around 300,000 distinct CDR3 sequences; 9.5% to 13% of them were found once. Jointly, the top ten make up approximately 7.6% of the sample.

Here the sequenced sample was PBMCs, taken before TCRalphabeta/CD19-depleted stem cell transplant. These receptors were obtained from a boy under two years old with acute myeloid leukemia, due to receive a stem cell transplant.

This clonotype has a handful of counts. The chain has TRBV30 and TRBJ2-7; 8 bases match TRBD1. Germline CDR1 GTSNPN, CDR2 SVGIG (reference sequence). The CDR3 has 12 amino acids. The ends lost 5 bases at V and 12 bases at J; junction bases unmatched: 12. CDR3 amino acids: CAWSYRGTGGYF. In DNA form, the CDR3 reads TGTGCCTGGTCCTACCGGGGGACAGGAGGGTACTTC.

The J gene is TRBJ2-3, the V gene TRBV28; D possibly corresponds to TRBD2 (6 bases). The CDR3 runs 16 residues. CDR1 is MDHEN, CDR2 SYDVKM, per germline. V shed 6 bases and J shed 4 bases, with 20 bases lying between them. The CDR3 reads CASSPTGTPRSDTQYF. CDR3 sequence (DNA): TGTGCCAGCAGCCCCACCGGGACTCCTCGATCAGATACGCAGTATTTT.

This clonotype was observed a handful of times. The chain is built from TRBV9 and TRBJ2-2; 10 bases are shared with TRBD2. The CDR3 is 16 amino acids. The V and J ends lost 4 bases and 1 base, in that order; junction bases with no gene match: 4. Germline V gene data show CDR1 as SGDLS and CDR2 as YYNGEE. Here the CDR3 DNA reads TGTGCCAGCAGCACGCTAGCGGGGGAGAACACCGGGGAGCTGTTTTTT. This gives the protein CASSTLAGENTGELFF.

This clonotype was recorded many times. The chain joins TRBV5-1 to TRBJ2-2, with TRBD2 matching over 8 bases. The CDR3 covers 15 residues. V was clipped by 4 bases and J by 2 bases; unmatched bases: 4. Germline assignment: CDR1 SGHRS and CDR2 YFSETQ. Written as DNA, the CDR3 is TGCGCCAGCAGCGAGAGCGGGAGCAACACCGGGGAGCTGTTTTTT. Encoded protein: CASSESGSNTGELFF.

This clonotype was found many times. The J gene is TRBJ2-1, the V gene TRBV7-9; D not resolved. Germline loops: CDR1 SEHNR, CDR2 FQNEAQ (reference sequence). The V gene lost 8 bases and the J gene lost 6 bases, with 5 bases spanning the gap. The length of the CDR3 is 10 residues. CDR3 coding DNA: TGTGCCAGCTCAAGCAATGAGCAGTTCTTC. As protein: CASSSNEQFF.

This clonotype was counted at least ten times. The chain is built from TRBV20-1 and TRBJ2-1, with 12 bases matching TRBD2. Germline CDR1 is DFQATT and CDR2 is SNEGSKA (reference sequence). CDR3 length: 15 residues. Trimming took 1 base from V and 2 from J; bases not matched to a gene: 0. This CDR3 is CSARGTSGAYNEQFF. CDR3 nucleotides: TGCAGTGCTAGAGGGACTAGCGGGGCCTACAATGAGCAGTTCTTC.

This clonotype was counted ten times or more. The chain has TRBV4-2 and TRBJ2-7, with D maybe TRBD2 (6 bases). Per the germline V gene, CDR1 is LGHNA and CDR2 is YNFKEQ. The length of the CDR3 is 13 residues. Deletions cut 5 bases from V and 2 bases from J, with 10 bases between. The CDR3 DNA sequence: TGTGCCAGCAGCGGCGCGGGGACCTACGAGCAGTACTTC. Its translation is CASSGAGTYEQYF.

This clonotype appeared a few times. V is TRBV4-3 and J is TRBJ2-7; D may be TRBD2 (6 bases). CDR1 and CDR2 (germline): LGHNA, YSLEER. The CDR3 spans 17 residues. The V gene lost 3 bases and the J gene lost 0 bases, with 18 bases spanning the gap. The CDR3 nucleotides read TGCGCCAGCAGCCAGGGAGAACCGTCGACTAGCTCCTACGAGCAGTACTTC. Protein product: CASSQGEPSTSSYEQYF.

This clonotype was detected many times. The chain combines TRBV4-2 with TRBJ1-2, with TRBD1 identical over 8 bases. There are 15 residues in the CDR3. With V trimmed by 3 bases and J by 8 bases, 11 bases remained unmatched. CDR1 is LGHNA and CDR2 is YNFKEQ in the germline V gene. CDR3 protein: CASSQDRQGAYGYTF. CDR3 sequence (DNA): TGTGCCAGCAGCCAGGATCGTCAGGGGGCGTACGGCTACACCTTC.

This clonotype was counted many times. This sequence joins TRBV28 and TRBJ2-2; perhaps D is TRBD1 or TRBD2 (5 bases each). The CDR3 has 14 amino acids. Germline values: CDR1 MDHEN, CDR2 SYDVKM. V was pared by 5 bases and J by 13 bases, with 20 bases between. The CDR3 nucleotides are TGTGCCAGCAGTCCCCCGGGACCTGATAAGGGGCTGTTTTTT. The encoded protein is CASSPPGPDKGLFF.

This clonotype was observed at least ten times. CDR3 sequence: CASSTTITQYF. The CDR3 DNA sequence: TGTGCCAGCAGTACCACCATTACGCAGTATTTT. The gene calls are TRBV2 and TRBJ2-3; D unclear. The V end lost 5 bases, the J end lost 8 bases, and 8 bases lay between the germline ends. The CDR3 consists of 11 residues. Germline values: CDR1 SNHLY, CDR2 FYNNEI.

This clonotype was counted ten times or more. The chain is built from TRBV6-2 or TRBV6-3 and TRBJ2-5, with TRBD1 matching 7 bases. From germline, CDR1 is MNHEY and CDR2 SVGEGT. V trimming: 0 bases; J trimming: 3 bases; junction bases outside the gene matches: 7. The CDR3 is made up of 16 amino acids. CDR3 sequence reads: CASSYSGPGGEETQYF. The DNA of the CDR3 is TGTGCCAGCAGTTACTCGGGCCCAGGGGGTGAAGAGACCCAGTACTTC.

This clonotype was recorded at least ten times. J is TRBJ2-5 and V is TRBV7-8; D possibly corresponds to TRBD2 (5 bases). The ends were cut back, 7 bases at V and 1 base at J, with 16 bases in the middle. This CDR3 has 15 amino acids. Looked up from germline, CDR1 is SGHVS and CDR2 is FQNEAQ. This CDR3 is CASTPLRGSQETQYF. The CDR3 nucleotides are TGTGCCAGCACCCCTCTACGAGGGAGCCAAGAGACCCAGTACTTC.

This clonotype has at least ten counts. The rearrangement links TRBV9 to TRBJ1-1, with no clear D. Germline V gene data show CDR1 as SGDLS and CDR2 as YYNGEE. The V end lost 2 bases, the J end lost 0 bases, and 11 bases lay between the germline ends. CDR3 length equals 15 residues. CDR3 coding DNA: TGTGCCAGCAGCGTGGGTCAGGCCCTGAACACTGAAGCTTTCTTT. It specifies CASSVGQALNTEAFF.

This clonotype was detected a few times. The chain links TRBV28 to TRBJ1-5; D remains ambiguous. The V and J ends lost 2 bases and 0 bases respectively, with 8 bases between them. Germline V gene data show CDR1 as MDHEN and CDR2 as SYDVKM. The CDR3 has 15 residues. CDR3 DNA sequence: TGTGCCAGCAGTTTACGGGCCGATAGCAATCAGCCCCAGCATTTT. Protein sequence: CASSLRADSNQPQHF.

At least ten counts were recorded for this clonotype. The chain couples TRBV6-1 to TRBJ2-4; D remains unclear. Germline V CDR1 and CDR2: MNHNS, SASEGT. This CDR3 is built from 14 residues. V was trimmed by 5 bases and J by 0 bases, leaving 8 bases between them. In DNA, the CDR3 is TGTGCCAGCAGTCCACAACTAGCCAAAAACATTCAGTACTTC. As protein: CASSPQLAKNIQYF.

This clonotype occurred a few times. The J gene is TRBJ2-7, the V gene TRBV5-5, with D perhaps TRBD1 (7 bases). CDR1 and CDR2 from the germline V gene are SGHKS and YYEKEE (reference sequence). Trimming took 2 bases from V and 2 from J, leaving 17 bases between them. The CDR3 extends over 16 amino acids. CDR3 in amino acids: CASSFRQGLGAYEQYF. CDR3 sequence (DNA): TGTGCCAGCAGCTTCCGACAGGGACTTGGGGCCTACGAGCAGTACTTC.

This clonotype was seen many times. The rearrangement links TRBV7-9 to TRBJ2-3; tentative D call: TRBD2 (5 bases). The CDR3 has 17 amino acids. Per germline, CDR1 SEHNR and CDR2 FQNEAQ (reference sequence). Between the trimmed V and J ends, which lost 1 base and 0 bases, there was a span of 14 bases. CDR3 loop: CASSLGLIRTSTDTQYF. The CDR3 DNA reads as TGTGCCAGCAGCTTAGGACTCATCCGGACTAGCACAGATACGCAGTATTTT.

There are many counts of this clonotype. V usage is TRBV28 and J usage is TRBJ2-7, with D uncertain. This CDR3 has 13 amino acids. The V gene's germline CDR1 is MDHEN and CDR2 SYDVKM. Trimming took off 6 bases at V and 3 bases at J, with 12 bases between the two ends. For the CDR3, the DNA is TGTGCCAGCAGCCAAGCTCCTAGCTACGAGCAGTACTTC. Protein sequence: CASSQAPSYEQYF. The full variable domain, in which reference TRBV28 and TRBJ2-7 provide the parts outside the CDR3, is DVKVTQSSRYLVKRTGEKVFLECVQDMDHENMFWYRQDPGLGLRLIYFSYDVKMKEKGDIPEGYSVSREKKERFSLILESASTNQTSMYLCASSQAPSYEQYFGPGTRLTVT.

The chain uses TRBV19 and TRBJ1-3; possible D gene TRBD1, 5 bases. Between the trimmed V and J ends, which lost 9 bases and 0 bases, there was a span of 15 bases. This CDR3 is built from 15 residues. The germline CDR1 and CDR2 sequences are LNHDA and SQIVND (reference sequence). CDR3 DNA sequence: TGTGCCAGCCATCGGGACGCCATCTCTGGAAACACCATATATTTT. Amino acid sequence: CASHRDAISGNTIYF.

This clonotype was observed many times. The rearrangement links TRBV29-1 to TRBJ2-7; 9 nucleotides align to TRBD1. Germline V gene lookup returns CDR1 SQVTM and CDR2 ANQGSEA. After removal of 3 bases from V and 2 bases from J, the junction contained 5 bases not matched to a gene. The CDR3 consists of 14 residues. This CDR3 reads CSVDSGQGTYEQYF. The DNA of the CDR3 is TGCAGCGTTGATTCGGGACAGGGAACCTACGAGCAGTACTTC.

V and J are TRBV12-3 or TRBV12-4 and TRBJ1-2; D is perhaps TRBD1 (6 bases). With 5 bases removed from V and 7 bases from J, the gap between germline ends came to 17 bases. The CDR3 loop spans 14 amino acids. In DNA, the CDR3 is TGTGCCAGCAGTCCTCTCCCAGGGGTAGGTGGCTACACCTTC. Translated, it gives CASSPLPGVGGYTF.

The J gene is TRBJ2-3, the V gene TRBV29-1, with D unresolved. The ends were cut back, 6 bases at V and 0 bases at J, with 10 bases in the middle. From germline, CDR1 is SQVTM and CDR2 ANQGSEA. CDR3 length: 13 amino acids. CDR3 nucleotides: TGCAGCGTACTCATACCTAGCACAGATACGCAGTATTTT. As protein: CSVLIPSTDTQYF.

This clonotype has ten or more counts. The DNA of the CDR3 is TGTGCCAGCACTAGCGGGAGTACAGATACGCAGTATTTT. Amino acid sequence: CASTSGSTDTQYF. The chain is built from TRBV28 and TRBJ2-3; TRBD2 aligns across 10 bases. This CDR3 has 13 residues. V lost 7 bases and J lost 3; bases outside the gene matches: 1. Germline values: CDR1 MDHEN, CDR2 SYDVKM.

This clonotype was picked up many times. This chain uses TRBV27 with TRBJ1-1; 7 bases line up with TRBD1. Looked up from germline, CDR1 is MNHEY and CDR2 is SMNVEV (reference sequence). This CDR3 spans 14 amino acids. V shed 6 bases, J shed 1 base, and the junction held 5 bases outside the gene matches. The CDR3 region is CASRLTGENTEAFF. The CDR3 DNA sequence: TGTGCCAGCAGGCTTACAGGGGAGAACACTGAAGCTTTCTTT.

This clonotype was recorded many times. The rearrangement uses TRBV4-1 and TRBJ2-1; TRBD2 agrees at 10 bases. Trimming removed 1 base from V and 6 bases from J; junction bases left unmatched: 6. There are 16 residues in the CDR3. From germline, CDR1 is MGHRA and CDR2 YSYEKL. The CDR3 is CASSQGSGRAPNEQFF. CDR3 DNA: TGCGCCAGCAGCCAAGGAAGCGGGAGGGCCCCCAATGAGCAGTTCTTC.

The chain joins TRBV7-2 to TRBJ1-3; TRBD1 aligns across 9 bases. The trim removed 5 bases at V and 4 bases at J, leaving 6 bases unmatched. This CDR3 is built from 15 residues. Germline CDR1 reads SGHTA; CDR2 reads FQGNSA. The CDR3 nucleotides read TGTGCCAGCAGCCCGACAGGGGGACAAGGAAACACCATATATTTT. Amino acids: CASSPTGGQGNTIYF.

This clonotype was observed at least ten times. V gene TRBV15 combines with J gene TRBJ2-3, with D possibly being TRBD1 (5 bases). This CDR3 is 14 amino acids long. Germline CDR1 is LNHNV and CDR2 is YYDKDF (reference sequence). Trimming shortened V by 5 bases and J by 0 bases, and 9 bases separated the two germline ends. This chain's CDR3 is CATSQGGSTDTQYF. CDR3 in DNA: TGTGCCACCAGCCAGGGCGGCAGCACAGATACGCAGTATTTT.